Listed below are T cell receptor beta chains from one sample, sequenced in a study of shared clonotypes between healthy human individuals. Sequencing was performed with immunoSEQ multiplex PCR; in TCRdb, only in-frame clones are kept and a portion is missing. The data hold around 2.1 million clones, with about 94% observed a single time. Sequencing was done on a sample of naive CD4+ T cells sorted from blood. The receptors here all came from a young man in good health. The CDR3 runs from the conserved cysteine through the conserved F or W. Each record gives: J gene, clone size, D gene, V gene, CDR3 protein, CDR3 DNA. A D gene is named only where the DNA matches it firmly. The size entry is marked missing in some rows and otherwise reads once, few, many or a size class.

TRBJ2-7 | . | TRBD1 | TRBV6-1 | CASSSPGQGLYEQYF | TGTGCCAGCAGTTCGCCGGGACAGGGCCTCTACGAGCAGTACTTC
TRBJ2-1 | . | . | TRBV11-3 | CASSRQHNEQFF | TGTGCCAGCAGCCGGCAACACAATGAGCAGTTCTTC
TRBJ1-2 | once | . | TRBV6-1 | CASSEPAGLANYGYTF | TGTGCCAGCAGTGAACCTGCGGGTCTAGCTAACTATGGCTACACCTTC
TRBJ1-2 | . | TRBD1 | TRBV13 | CASSLAGGSYGYTF | TGTGCCAGCAGCTTAGCAGGGGGCAGCTATGGCTACACCTTC
TRBJ2-7 | . | . | TRBV9 | CASSVGQGPGEQYF | TGTGCCAGCAGCGTAGGCCAGGGGCCGGGAGAGCAGTACTTC
TRBJ1-2 | . | TRBD1 | TRBV28 | CASSQGRTGGNYGYTF | TGTGCCAGCAGTCAGGGTCGGACAGGGGGGAACTATGGCTACACCTTC
TRBJ1-1 | . | . | TRBV7-9 | CASSLNPGTEAFF | TGTGCCAGCAGCTTGAATCCTGGGACTGAAGCTTTCTTT
TRBJ2-2 | . | . | TRBV9 | CASSERRTNTGELFF | TGTGCCAGCAGCGAGAGGAGAACGAACACCGGGGAGCTGTTTTTT
TRBJ2-3 | once | . | TRBV18 | CASSPSADTQYF | TGTGCCAGCTCACCGTCCGCAGATACGCAGTATTTT
TRBJ2-7 | . | TRBD2 | TRBV4-1 | CASSQEDRDRVVAGGDEQYF | TGCGCCAGCAGCCAAGAAGACCGGGACAGGGTGGTAGCGGGAGGGGACGAGCAGTACTTC
TRBJ1-1 | once | . | TRBV2 | CASSAPNLVNTEAFF | TGTGCCAGCAGCGCGCCAAACTTAGTGAACACTGAAGCTTTCTTT
TRBJ2-3 | few | TRBD2 | TRBV29-1 | CSVAAGSSTDTQYF | TGCAGCGTTGCAGCGGGGAGTAGCACAGATACGCAGTATTTT
TRBJ1-2 | . | TRBD1 | TRBV6-1 | CASSATGLNYGYTF | TGTGCCAGCAGTGCGACAGGGTTAAACTATGGCTACACCTTC
TRBJ2-7 | . | . | TRBV7-9 | CASSQGGPYEQYF | TGTGCCAGCAGCCAGGGGGGTCCGTACGAGCAGTACTTC
TRBJ2-1 | . | . | TRBV4-1 | CASSQVTARDEQFF | TGCGCCAGCAGCCAAGTGACTGCCCGCGATGAGCAGTTCTTC
TRBJ2-3 | . | TRBD2 | TRBV5-1 | CASSPGTSGTDTQYF | TGCGCCAGCAGCCCTGGGACTAGCGGCACAGATACGCAGTATTTT
TRBJ1-3 | . | TRBD1 | TRBV4-1 | CASSQDGFGQGRNTIYF | TGCGCCAGCAGCCAAGATGGATTTGGACAGGGGAGAAACACCATATATTTT
TRBJ2-2 | once | . | TRBV10-1 | CASSGPLRGNTGELFF | TGCGCCAGCAGTGGGCCCCTGCGGGGAAACACCGGGGAGCTGTTTTTT
TRBJ2-7 | . | . | TRBV18 | CASSPGSGSYEQYF | TGTGCCAGCTCACCAGGGTCCGGCTCCTACGAGCAGTACTTC
TRBJ2-4 | . | . | TRBV11-2 | CASSLTGALLAKNIQYF | TGTGCCAGCAGCTTAACAGGCGCCCTGTTAGCCAAAAACATTCAGTACTTC
TRBJ1-2 | . | . | TRBV7-2 | CASSLAPGYTF | TGTGCCAGCAGCCTCGCCCCGGGCTACACCTTC
TRBJ1-5 | . | . | TRBV5-1 | CASSLESSNQPQHF | TGCGCCAGCAGCCTGGAGTCCAGCAATCAGCCCCAGCATTTT
TRBJ1-5 | . | . | TRBV28 | CASSTNGLNSNQPQHF | TGTGCCAGCAGTACTAATGGACTGAATAGCAATCAGCCCCAGCATTTT
TRBJ1-4 | . | . | TRBV27 | CASSLRPPRTTNEKLFF | TGTGCCAGCAGTTTAAGGCCCCCCCGCACCACTAATGAAAAACTGTTTTTT
TRBJ2-7 | once | . | TRBV2 | CASRSESQAYEQYF | TGTGCCAGCCGGTCAGAGTCACAGGCATACGAGCAGTACTTC
TRBJ1-2 | . | . | TRBV6-1 | CASSAGSGSYGYTF | TGTGCCAGCAGCGCAGGGAGTGGAAGCTATGGCTACACCTTC
TRBJ1-2 | . | . | TRBV5-1 | CASSLLRGADGYTF | TGCGCCAGCAGCTTGTTGAGGGGCGCCGACGGCTACACCTTC
TRBJ2-5 | . | . | TRBV5-4 | CASSLAYQETQYF | TGTGCCAGCAGCTTGGCTTACCAAGAGACCCAGTACTTC
TRBJ2-5 | . | TRBD1 | TRBV11-3 | CASSLDSSQGDETQYF | TGTGCCAGCAGCTTAGATTCATCACAGGGGGATGAGACCCAGTACTTC
TRBJ2-1 | . | . | TRBV30 | CARGGANNEQFF | TGTGCAAGAGGGGGGGCTAACAATGAGCAGTTCTTC
TRBJ2-3 | . | TRBD2 | TRBV5-1 | CASSLLPGLSTDTQYF | TGCGCCAGCAGCCTCCTACCGGGACTAAGCACAGATACGCAGTATTTT
TRBJ2-1 | once | TRBD2 | TRBV7-9 | CASSFSGGAEEQFF | TGTGCCAGCAGCTTCAGCGGGGGGGCGGAAGAGCAGTTCTTC
TRBJ1-2 | once | . | TRBV7-8 | CASSLTANYGYTF | TGTGCCAGCAGCTTGACGGCGAACTATGGCTACACCTTC
TRBJ2-5 | . | . | TRBV5-1 | CASSSQPAGGGETQYF | TGCGCCAGCAGCTCCCAGCCCGCCGGGGGAGGAGAGACCCAGTACTTC
TRBJ2-7 | . | . | TRBV14 | CASSPSQGYPYEQYF | TGTGCCAGCAGTCCATCCCAAGGTTATCCCTACGAGCAGTACTTC
TRBJ1-5 | . | TRBD1 | TRBV7-9 | CASSFAFQGEQPQHF | TGTGCCAGCAGCTTCGCCTTTCAGGGGGAACAGCCCCAGCATTTT